This record looks at one T cell receptor (beta chain) sequence and its context. No antigen is known for it. The same CDR3 can be traced to other DNA sequences in this sample. Per the original methods: With immunoSEQ giving junction-only sequences and no quality scores, filtering differed. The repertoire was sequenced with immunoSEQ multiplex PCR; TCRdb's copy has only in-frame clones and lacks some. V and J calls plus clone size are reproduced from that table; the DNA served to infer D and trimming. This table has some 980,000 clones, approximately 80% appearing once. This sample was taken from a study of shared clonotypes between healthy human individuals. Whole-study context: Contributing individuals were a couple of females and a few males aged 18 to 49.

The CDR3 is 14 residues long. Per the germline V gene, CDR1 is MNHNY and CDR2 is SVGAGI (reference sequence). V lost 6 bases and J 4 bases, leaving 13 bases between the germline ends. Findings and limits, study-wide: Sample collection involved blood only; tissue repertoires are likely different.

Sequences were obtained from memory CD4+ T cells sorted from blood. Subset described: CD45RA-negative fraction. V gene TRBV6-6 combines with J gene TRBJ1-5, with D possibly being TRBD1 (5 bases). The sequence came from a man between 18 and 35 years old in good health. Here the CDR3 DNA reads TGTGCCAGCAGCCCCGACGGGGGGAATCAGCCCCAGCATTTT. Its translation is CASSPDGGNQPQHF.